These 26 T cell receptor beta chains were all obtained from the same sample, sequenced in a study of T cell repertoires in cytomegalovirus infection. TCRdb called the reads again in MiXCR, with one record for every CDR3 protein. The repertoire holds roughly 630,000 distinct CDR3 sequences, with more than 20% as singletons. The sample consisted of CD8+ T cells from PBMCs. The receptors here all came from a human donor in good health (CMV status not recorded). Some clones in this sample may be carry-over from other donors' samples.

This chain uses TRBV13 with TRBJ2-5; 7 bases are a match to TRBD1. CDR3 length: 16 amino acids. Germline V CDR1 and CDR2: PRHDT, FYEKMQ (reference sequence). With 0 bases clipped from V and 1 base from J, the junction kept 5 bases outside the gene matches. CDR3 bases: TGTGCCAGCAGCTTAGGCCGGAGACAGGGCCAAGAGACCCAGTACTTC. This gives the protein CASSLGRRQGQETQYF. Based on the CDR3 plus reference TRBV13 and TRBJ2-5, the full variable domain is AAGVIQSPRHLIKEKRETATLKCYPIPRHDTVYWYQQGPGQDPQFLISFYEKMQSDKGSIPDRFSAQQFSDYHSELNMSSLELGDSALYFCASSLGRRQGQETQYFGPGTRLLVL.

This clonotype was seen a handful of times. The genes are TRBV28 and TRBJ2-3; 9 nucleotides agree with TRBD2. There are 16 residues in the CDR3. V dropped 4 bases and J dropped 2; count of bases not matched to a gene: 7. Germline V gene data show CDR1 as MDHEN and CDR2 as SYDVKM. The CDR3 loop is CASSSSLAGDTDTQYF. The CDR3 DNA reads TGTGCCAGCAGTTCGTCTTTAGCGGGGGACACAGATACGCAGTATTTT.

This clonotype has just a few counts. V and J are TRBV13 and TRBJ2-4; 8 nucleotides line up with TRBD1. The germline V gene encodes CDR1 PRHDT and CDR2 FYEKMQ (reference sequence). CDR3 size: 15 residues. Trimming removed 5 bases from V and 4 bases from J; junction bases left unmatched: 7. The CDR3 DNA is TGTGCCAGCAGCCTCCGCGGGGACAGGAAAAACATTCAGTACTTC. Protein sequence: CASSLRGDRKNIQYF.

This clonotype occurred many times. The gene calls are TRBV7-9 and TRBJ1-1, with D perhaps TRBD1 (6 bases). Trimming removed 7 bases from V and 0 bases from J, with 18 bases in between. CDR3 size: 16 residues. In germline, CDR1 is SEHNR, CDR2 FQNEAQ (reference sequence). The CDR3 loop is CASTGGRGPVNTEAFF. The CDR3 bases are TGTGCCAGCACCGGAGGTCGGGGGCCGGTGAACACTGAAGCTTTCTTT.

The sample holds many counts of this clonotype. The chain carries TRBV7-9 and TRBJ1-3, with 8 positions matching TRBD1. The J segment lost 0 bases and the V segment lost 2 bases, leaving 12 bases of the junction unmatched. This CDR3 spans 19 amino acids. Germline V gene data show CDR1 as SEHNR and CDR2 as FQNEAQ (reference sequence). The CDR3 region has the DNA TGTGCCAGCAGCTTACCGGGACAGGCGACTTCTTACTCTGGAAACACCATATATTTT. Protein: CASSLPGQATSYSGNTIYF.

This clonotype was seen a few times. The genes are TRBV5-8 and TRBJ2-1; either TRBD1 or TRBD2 may fit D (5 bases each). CDR1 SGHTS and CDR2 YDEGEE come from the germline V gene. This CDR3 is 11 amino acids long. V lost 10 bases and J lost 5, with 10 bases in between. The CDR3: CAGWGNNEQFF. The CDR3 region has the DNA TGTGCCGGGTGGGGGAACAATGAGCAGTTCTTC. The whole variable domain, remainder taken from reference TRBV5-8 and TRBJ2-1, is EAGVTQSPTHLIKTRGQQATLRCSPISGHTSVYWYQQALGLGLQFLLWYDEGEERNRGNFPPRFSGRQFPNYSSELNVNALELEDSALYLCAGWGNNEQFFGPGTRLTVL.

This clonotype was recorded a few times. The J gene is TRBJ2-5, the V gene TRBV12-3 or TRBV12-4; no reliable D call. V lost 4 bases to trimming and J lost 1 base, with 7 bases between them. This CDR3 is 13 amino acids long. CDR3 coding DNA: TGTGCCAGCAGTTCAGACGGCCAAGAGACCCAGTACTTC. As protein: CASSSDGQETQYF.

This clonotype was counted only a few times. The chain has TRBV7-2 and TRBJ2-3; 11 positions agree with TRBD2. The CDR3 runs to 18 residues. Germline values: CDR1 SGHTA, CDR2 FQGNSA. V gave up 3 bases and J gave up 0 bases; unmatched junction bases: 8. Here the CDR3 DNA reads TGTGCCAGCAGCTTGCGACTAGCGGGGTCCTCTAGCACAGATACGCAGTATTTT. Its translation is CASSLRLAGSSSTDTQYF.

This clonotype was observed a few times. The chain joins TRBV20-1 to TRBJ1-5; D unresolved. The CDR3 is 11 amino acids. Per the germline V gene, CDR1 is DFQATT and CDR2 is SNEGSKA (reference sequence). With 1 base removed from V and 7 bases from J, the gap between germline ends came to 5 bases. CDR3 DNA sequence: TGCAGTGCTAGAGGGCCCCAGCCCCAGCATTTT. Protein: CSARGPQPQHF.

V is TRBV19 and J is TRBJ1-6; perhaps TRBD1 as D (5 bases). The ends were cut back, 3 bases at V and 7 bases at J, with 10 bases in the middle. In germline, CDR1 is LNHDA, CDR2 SQIVND (reference sequence). The CDR3 totals 14 residues. The chain's CDR3 is CASSIQGENSPLHF. CDR3 nucleotides: TGTGCCAGTAGTATCCAGGGAGAGAATTCACCCCTCCACTTT.

This clonotype has only a few counts. V usage is TRBV28 and J usage is TRBJ1-4; weak D call: TRBD1 (5 bases). V lost 8 bases to trimming and J lost 4 bases, with 14 bases between them. Germline V lookup: CDR1 MDHEN, CDR2 SYDVKM. The CDR3 sequence is 14 residues long. CDR3 DNA: TGTGCCAGCCTTCCGACAGCTGGTAATGAAAAACTGTTTTTT. This sequence encodes CASLPTAGNEKLFF. Complete variable domain (other parts from reference TRBV28 and TRBJ1-4): DVKVTQSSRYLVKRTGEKVFLECVQDMDHENMFWYRQDPGLGLRLIYFSYDVKMKEKGDIPEGYSVSREKKERFSLILESASTNQTSMYLCASLPTAGNEKLFFGSGTQLSVL.

The V call is TRBV2, the J call TRBJ1-6; a possible D gene is TRBD1 (5 bases). The CDR3 has 15 residues. V lost 2 bases and J lost 3, with 8 bases in between. The germline V gene has CDR1 SNHLY and CDR2 FYNNEI. The CDR3 DNA sequence: TGTGCCAGCAGTGAATTGGGGGGCTATAATTCACCCCTCCACTTT. This encodes CASSELGGYNSPLHF.

The chain uses TRBV15 and TRBJ1-2; D ambiguous. CDR1 LNHNV and CDR2 YYDKDF come from the germline V gene (reference sequence). The CDR3 has 13 amino acids. Trimming took 11 bases from V and 2 from J, leaving 15 bases between them. The CDR3 here is CAVSGSTNYGYTF. The CDR3 DNA follows: TGTGCCGTATCCGGTTCTACGAACTATGGCTACACCTTC.

Only a few counts were recorded for this clonotype. The rearrangement joins TRBV7-9 to TRBJ1-4, with 10 positions matching TRBD1. The CDR3 loop spans 22 amino acids. Per germline, CDR1 SEHNR and CDR2 FQNEAQ (reference sequence). The V and J ends lost 4 bases and 0 bases, in that order; junction bases with no gene match: 20. CDR3 amino acids: CASSSRVTVTTGGVSTNEKLFF. The CDR3 DNA reads TGTGCCAGCAGCTCGAGGGTGACTGTAACGACAGGGGGCGTATCAACTAATGAAAAACTGTTTTTT.

The chain carries TRBV7-9 and TRBJ1-1; D unresolved. The CDR3 has 13 residues. V gave up 5 bases and J gave up 1 base, with 8 bases separating them. The germline CDR1 and CDR2 sequences are SEHNR and FQNEAQ (reference sequence). DNA of the CDR3: TGTGCCAGCAGCCCCCGGACGAACACTGAAGCTTTCTTT. Protein sequence: CASSPRTNTEAFF. Variable domain in full (rest from reference TRBV7-9 and TRBJ1-1): DTGVSQNPRHKITKRGQNVTFRCDPISEHNRLYWYRQTLGQGPEFLTYFQNEAQLEKSRLLSDRFSAERPKGSFSTLEIQRTEQGDSAMYLCASSPRTNTEAFFGQGTRLTVV.

This clonotype showed up many times. CDR3 protein: CASGVSWDSHSYEQYF. The CDR3 coding sequence is TGTGCCAGCGGAGTATCCTGGGACAGTCACTCCTACGAGCAGTACTTC. The chain links TRBV6-5 to TRBJ2-7, with 7 bases that match TRBD1. The J segment lost 0 bases and the V segment lost 8 bases, leaving 13 bases of the junction unmatched. Germline CDR1 and CDR2: MNHEY and SVGAGI. The CDR3 runs to 16 residues.

The chain carries TRBV2 and TRBJ2-5, with D perhaps TRBD2 (5 bases). Trimming left V 9 bases short and J 2 bases short, with 10 bases between. Per germline, CDR1 SNHLY and CDR2 FYNNEI. The CDR3 runs 12 residues. The CDR3 DNA reads TGTGCCAGACGGACTGCTCAAGAGACCCAGTACTTC. Protein sequence: CARRTAQETQYF.

This clonotype was observed many times. The rearrangement joins TRBV25-1 to TRBJ1-3; no clear D gene. This CDR3 is 14 amino acids long. The V gene lost 3 bases and the J gene lost 0 bases, with 6 bases spanning the gap. Germline loops: CDR1 MGHDK, CDR2 SYGVNS. For the CDR3, the DNA is TGTGCCAGCAGTGATCACAACTCTGGAAACACCATATATTTT. It specifies CASSDHNSGNTIYF. Together with reference TRBV25-1 and TRBJ1-3, the CDR3 gives the full variable domain: EADIYQTPRYLVIGTGKKITLECSQTMGHDKMYWYQQDPGMELHLIHYSYGVNSTEKGDLSSESTVSRIRTEHFPLTLESARPSHTSQYLCASSDHNSGNTIYFGEGSWLTVV.

This clonotype was counted at least ten times. The chain carries TRBV7-8 and TRBJ2-3; 12 nucleotides agree with TRBD1. Trimming took 10 bases from V and 5 from J; bases not matched to a gene: 4. This CDR3 has 13 residues. Germline CDR1 and CDR2: SGHVS and FQNEAQ. The DNA of the CDR3 is TGTGCCACCCGGGACAGGGGGCGAGATACGCAGTATTTT. This codes for CATRDRGRDTQYF.

About this clonotype itself: A junction boundary mismatches the germline segment, possibly from a read error. The rearrangement links TRBV4-2 to TRBJ2-1; TRBD2 matches at 8 bases. Germline V gives CDR1 LGHNA, CDR2 YNFKEQ. This CDR3 region has 16 residues. The CDR3 spells CANSQAVGGAYNEQFF. The CDR3 DNA is TGTGCCAACAGCCAAGCGGTCGGGGGGGCATACAATGAGCAGTTCTTC.

This clonotype has a handful of counts. The chain uses TRBV7-9 and TRBJ2-7; 7 bases map to TRBD1. The CDR3 consists of 14 residues. Unmatched junction bases numbered 8, after V lost 5 bases and J lost 4 bases. The germline CDR1 and CDR2 sequences are SEHNR and FQNEAQ (reference sequence). The CDR3 DNA reads TGTGCCAGCAGCCGACCGGACAGGCCATACGAGCAGTACTTC. Translated: CASSRPDRPYEQYF.

This clonotype turned up a few times. The chain links TRBV7-9 to TRBJ2-1; maybe TRBD2 (5 bases). The V end was cut by 8 bases, the J end by 2 bases, with 16 bases between. The CDR3 covers 15 residues. Germline values: CDR1 SEHNR, CDR2 FQNEAQ (reference sequence). The chain's CDR3 is CASYPGGLAYNEQFF. The CDR3 DNA is TGTGCCAGCTACCCAGGAGGCCTCGCCTACAATGAGCAGTTCTTC.

This chain connects TRBV15 to TRBJ2-4, with 7 bases lining up with TRBD2. Per the germline V gene, CDR1 is LNHNV and CDR2 is YYDKDF (reference sequence). V trimming: 0 bases; J trimming: 1 base; junction bases outside the gene matches: 0. This CDR3 has 15 residues. The CDR3 bases are TGTGCCACCAGCAGAGAGCGGGGGGCCAAAAACATTCAGTACTTC. This sequence encodes CATSRERGAKNIQYF.

The chain recombines TRBV5-6 with TRBJ2-7; D assignment may be TRBD1 or TRBD2 (5 bases each). The CDR3 is made up of 11 amino acids. Germline assignment: CDR1 SGHDT and CDR2 YYEEEE. V lost 7 bases and J 5 bases, leaving 10 bases between the germline ends. Written as DNA, the CDR3 is TGTGCCAGCGGGACCGGGGACGAGCAGTACTTC. Amino acid sequence: CASGTGDEQYF.

On this clonotype itself: This may arise from a read error, as a much more abundant clone is one base away. The CDR3 DNA reads TGTGCCAACAGCTTAACAGGGCCCACTGAAGCTTTCTTT. This translates into CANSLTGPTEAFF. V and J are TRBV7-2 and TRBJ1-1; TRBD1 might be the D (6 bases). This CDR3 has 13 amino acids. Germline V gene data show CDR1 as SGHTA and CDR2 as FQGNSA.

This chain uses TRBV7-2 with TRBJ2-7, with D hard to call. Deletions cut 1 base from V and 2 bases from J, with 6 bases between. The V gene's germline CDR1 is SGHTA and CDR2 FQGNSA. This CDR3 region has 13 residues. The CDR3 region is CASSLDAAYEQYF. CDR3 nucleotides: TGTGCCAGCAGCTTAGATGCAGCCTACGAGCAGTACTTC.